Reported below is one T cell receptor (beta chain). No cognate antigen has been identified for it. Base qualities are not at hand, and no much larger clone is one base apart. Samples from volunteer blood donors who had recovered from COVID-19 were contributed by a second Seattle source. Collaborating institutions collected whole blood in K2EDTA tubes following their own protocols. For TCRbeta analysis, collaborators shipped samples as frozen whole blood, isolated PBMCs, or DNA extracted from either of those sample types. These data come from a study of blood T cell repertoires in COVID-19 (dated by TCRdb to about 2020). About the investigation overall: The collaborator samples originated in the United States, Italy and Spain and spanned the acute and convalescent phases of COVID-19. The repertoires were made available in a free public database intended to serve as a resource for research on the immune response to SARS-CoV-2. The sample metadata nearly always contained a de-identified subject ID, COVID-19 status, age in years and sex. Subjects who had been exposed to COVID-19, were actively infected with it, or had recovered from it provided the deeply sampled blood TCRbeta repertoires that made up the dataset. Where available, HLA class I and class II types were taken from metadata supplied by the sample provider and were not determined by assay-based typing. The prospective study material was composed of cDNA or gDNA derived from T cells, B-cell-depleted T cells, or PBMCs. Samples were obtained from the ongoing ImmuneRACE study (first 160 participants) and from 1,254 subjects provided by 6 global collaborators.

TCRbeta CDR3 regions were amplified from genomic DNA using the immunoSEQ Assay, a bias-controlled multiplex PCR. Concerning the study's data processing: Nucleated cell counts per sample were estimated from amplification of reference gene primers within the assay. To quantify the absolute abundance of each unique TCRbeta CDR3 rearrangement, sequence reads were collapsed and filtered. Productive Simpson clonality was computed per sample as the square root of Simpson's diversity index over productive rearrangements. Entries here come from immuneACCESS through TCRdb and include only in-frame sequences with V and J called. Some clones fail to appear in such tables; in the studies checked, an unresolved V gene covers under half of the shortfall, and the cause of the remainder is unknown. V and J calls plus clone size are reproduced from that table; the DNA served to infer D and trimming. In all, the sample holds a few hundred thousand clones, and around nine tenths of those were seen once. Of the sample, roughly 6.2% is held by the ten largest clones.

The paper's findings and limits, for the study overall: How much clinical and demographic metadata was included differed by source and by participant, and the metadata was provided uncurated.

According to the germline V gene, CDR1 reads SGHRS and CDR2 reads YFSETQ. Trimmed from V: 0 bases; trimmed from J: 5 bases; junction bases lacking a gene match: 6. Spanning cysteine to phenylalanine, the CDR3 consists of 16 amino acids. CDR3 DNA is the only sequence kept; it has 48 bases, read in frame from the first base. The TCR originated in a man aged 55 to 69 who had recovered from COVID-19. Sequencing was done on a sample of peripheral blood. In this chain, TRBV5-1 is recombined with TRBJ2-1; TRBD2 aligns with 9 central bases. Here is the DNA: TGCGCCAGCAGCTTGGGGTTAGCGGGAGATGACAATGAGCAGTTCTTC. It codes for CASSLGLAGDDNEQFF.